One T cell receptor (beta chain) is described in this entry. Its antigen is not known. Patients with a history of autoimmune disease or on systemic immunosuppression were excluded. Germline V gene data show CDR1 as SGHNT and CDR2 as YYREEE (reference sequence). J lost 5 bases, V lost 3 bases, and 5 bases had no gene match. The CDR3 contains 15 residues. The repertoire was sequenced with immunoSEQ multiplex PCR; TCRdb's copy has only in-frame clones and lacks some. Of 25,000 or so clones in the sample, 80% to 90% were seen once. The data derive from a study of OX40 agonist ivuxolimab in advanced cancers. Study at large: Eligibility admitted prior anti-PD-1, anti-PD-L1 or anti-CTLA-4 therapy; approximately 40% had some. Whole-study findings and limits: At 0.1 to 3.0 mg/kg, clonal expansion of CD4+ and CD8+ blood T cells had occurred by week 6. The specificity for antigen of the expanded peripheral T cells was not determined.

This sequence was found in an adult with an advanced solid tumor such as melanoma, head and neck, liver or kidney cancer. This chain links TRBV5-4 with TRBJ2-2, with 9 bases aligning to TRBD1. The specimen comprised CD4+ or CD8+ T cells sorted from blood, sampled in a trial of the OX40 agonist ivuxolimab. The CDR3 region is CASSSQGAGTGELFF. In DNA, the CDR3 is TGTGCCAGCAGCTCACAGGGGGCAGGAACCGGGGAGCTGTTTTTT.